The 22 T cell receptor beta chains given below trace back to one sample, sequenced in a study. TCRdb processed the 5' RACE reads anew with MiXCR; each CDR3 protein has one entry. This repertoire shows around 11,000 distinct CDR3 sequences, around 28% found once; its top ten account for roughly 3%. Tregs were sorted as CD4+CD25+CD127-/low cells. The sequenced sample was Tregs sorted from a lymph node. The receptors here all came from a female donor with breast cancer.

About this clonotype itself: This clone may be a read error of a much larger clone one base away. The CDR3 does not close with the conserved phenylalanine or tryptophan, likely indicating a read error. J is TRBJ1-1 and V is TRBV5-1; 7 bases agree with TRBD1. J lost 4 bases, V lost 4 bases, and 10 bases had no gene match. This CDR3 is 15 amino acids long. Looked up from germline, CDR1 is SGHRS and CDR2 is YFSETQ. CDR3 in amino acids: CASSLLEGAITEAFL. CDR3 coding DNA: TGCGCCAGCAGCCTTCTAGAGGGGGCGATCACTGAAGCTTTCTTA.

Of note for this clonotype: One base away lies a much larger clone, so this may be a sequencing read error. J is TRBJ2-1 and V is TRBV7-2, with 12 bases matching TRBD2. Per the germline V gene, CDR1 is SGHTA and CDR2 is FQGNSA. This CDR3 has 17 residues. CDR3 residues: CASSRPSSGRGNNKQFF. The DNA of the CDR3 is TGTGCCAGCAGCCGACCATCTAGCGGGAGGGGCAACAATAAGCAGTTCTTC.

Only a few counts were recorded for this clonotype. The CDR3 does not end in the conserved phenylalanine or tryptophan, so this is likely a read error. V is TRBV5-1 and J is TRBJ2-7; no firm D call. Germline-derived CDR1 and CDR2 are SGHRS and YFSETQ. The CDR3 contains 14 residues. The CDR3 DNA reads as TGCGCCAGCAGCTGGGCGCAGGCCCCCTACGGGCAGTACTCC. Encoded protein: CASSWAQAPYGQYS.

With regard to this clonotype: The junction and the germline gene differ at one end; a read error may be behind it. The chain carries TRBV29-1 and TRBJ2-1; either TRBD1 or TRBD2 may supply D (5 bases each). CDR3 length: 13 residues. From germline, CDR1 is SQVTM and CDR2 ANQGSEA. The CDR3 sequence: CSVADSDYNKQFF. In DNA form, the CDR3 reads TGCAGCGTCGCAGACAGCGACTACAATAAGCAGTTCTTC.

V and J are TRBV5-1 and TRBJ2-3; 11 bases agree with TRBD2. J gave up 4 bases and V 4 bases, and 2 bases lay outside the gene matches. Germline CDR1 SGHRS, CDR2 YFSETQ. There are 14 residues in the CDR3. CDR3 DNA: TGCGCCAGCAGCGGGACTAGCGGTCCAGATACGCAGTATTTT. As protein: CASSGTSGPDTQYF. The whole variable domain, remainder taken from reference TRBV5-1 and TRBJ2-3, is KAGVTQTPRYLIKTRGQQVTLSCSPISGHRSVSWYQQTPGQGLQFLFEYFSETQRNKGNFPGRFSGRQFSNSRSEMNVSTLELGDSALYLCASSGTSGPDTQYFGPGTRLTVL.

This clonotype occurred many times. The CDR3 DNA sequence: TGTGCCAGCAGTTTGAGGGACAGCGCAAATCAGCCCCAGCATTTT. Protein sequence: CASSLRDSANQPQHF. The chain links TRBV27 to TRBJ1-5; 7 nucleotides match TRBD1. This CDR3 has 15 residues. The germline gives CDR1 MNHEY, CDR2 SMNVEV (reference sequence). V trimming: 3 bases; J trimming: 4 bases; junction bases outside the gene matches: 6.

By sample fraction, this clonotype is medium-sized. The chain uses TRBV10-2 and TRBJ2-7; D uncertain. Germline values: CDR1 WSHSY, CDR2 SAAADI. This CDR3 spans 11 amino acids. V shed 2 bases and J shed 3 bases, with 2 bases lying between them. CDR3 residues: CASSEVYEQYF. CDR3 bases: TGCGCCAGCAGTGAGGTCTACGAGCAGTACTTC.

This clonotype is medium-sized (0.01 to 0.1%) by share. The rearrangement links TRBV3-1 to TRBJ1-5; D call uncertain. Germline CDR1 is LGHDT and CDR2 is YNNKEL (reference sequence). The V gene lost 1 base and the J gene lost 16 bases, with 11 bases spanning the gap. The length of the CDR3 is 11 residues. CDR3: CASSQGSSKHF. For the CDR3, the DNA is TGTGCCAGCAGCCAAGGGTCCTCTAAACATTTT.

This clonotype is termed medium-sized. The chain has TRBV7-3 and TRBJ2-7, with 9 bases identical to TRBD2. The CDR3 is made up of 15 amino acids. J lost 3 bases, V lost 5 bases, and 8 bases had no gene match. Germline CDR1 reads SGHTA; CDR2 reads FQGTGA. The CDR3 bases are TGTGCCAGCAGCCCAGGACTAGCGAGAGGCTACGAGCAGTACTTC. Protein sequence: CASSPGLARGYEQYF.

This clonotype was seen ten or more times. The rearrangement uses TRBV5-6 and TRBJ1-4, with a possible D match to TRBD1 (5 bases). CDR3 length: 18 amino acids. From germline, CDR1 is SGHDT and CDR2 YYEEEE. V was shortened by 4 bases and J by 4 bases, with 23 bases between the two germline ends. The CDR3 bases are TGTGCCAGCAGCCGAAATTGGGACGACTGGAGAATTAATGAAAAACTGTTTTTT. It yields the protein CASSRNWDDWRINEKLFF.

Ten or more counts support this clonotype. The rearrangement joins TRBV12-3 or TRBV12-4 to TRBJ2-6; TRBD2 is a possible D gene (7 bases). Trimming took 1 base from V and 4 from J, leaving 11 bases between them. CDR3 size: 16 residues. The DNA of the CDR3 is TGTGCCAGCAGTTTAGTCGGGGGGCCGGGGGCCAACGTCCTGACTTTC. Its protein is CASSLVGGPGANVLTF.

V gene TRBV29-1 combines with J gene TRBJ2-1, with 9 bases lining up with TRBD2. Losses at the gene ends were 6 bases for V and 4 bases for J; bases not matched to a gene: 10. This CDR3 region has 15 residues. Germline lookup yields CDR1 SQVTM and CDR2 ANQGSEA. The CDR3: CSVSASAGGYNEQFF. The CDR3 nucleotides are TGCAGCGTGTCAGCCTCGGCGGGAGGGTACAATGAGCAGTTCTTC.

Turning to this clonotype: A much larger clone lies a single base off, so this may be a read error. The gene calls are TRBV6-6 and TRBJ2-3, with a tentative D call TRBD1 (6 bases). Germline V lookup: CDR1 MNHNY, CDR2 SVGAGI (reference sequence). This CDR3 spans 16 amino acids. The V end lost 6 bases, the J end lost 3 bases, and 19 bases lay between the germline ends. The CDR3 spells CASRPKQGEWTDTQYF. The CDR3 DNA follows: TGTGCCAGCAGGCCGAAACAGGGTGAGTGGACAGATACGCAGTATTTT.

This clonotype ranks as medium-sized (0.01 to 0.1%). This rearrangement joins TRBV6-5 to TRBJ2-6, with D perhaps TRBD2 (5 bases). The V end lost 2 bases, the J end lost 0 bases, and 11 bases lay between the germline ends. CDR1 is MNHEY, CDR2 SVGAGI, per germline. The CDR3 is 17 residues long. As DNA, the CDR3 is TGTGCCAGCAGTTACGTGCAGGACTTCTCTGGGGCCAACGTCCTGACTTTC. Its translation: CASSYVQDFSGANVLTF.

The gene calls are TRBV6-5 and TRBJ2-2, with D possibly being TRBD2 (5 bases). The germline gives CDR1 MNHEY, CDR2 SVGAGI. The CDR3 extends over 16 amino acids. The germline V and J ends were trimmed by 7 bases and 5 bases, with 20 bases remaining between them. CDR3 nucleotides: TGTGCCAGCACCGACTACAAGACGGAGCGTACCGGGGAGCTGTTTTTT. Translation gives CASTDYKTERTGELFF.

V is TRBV6-6 and J is TRBJ2-7, with 12 bases that match TRBD2. Per the germline V gene, CDR1 is MNHNY and CDR2 is SVGAGI (reference sequence). V lost 6 bases to trimming and J lost 2 bases; unmatched junction nucleotides: 8. The CDR3 runs to 16 residues. CDR3 nucleotides: TGTGCCAGCAGCCGAGGACTAGCGGGGAAACCCTACGAGCAGTACTTC. This sequence encodes CASSRGLAGKPYEQYF.

The V call is TRBV6-5, the J call TRBJ2-7; D is perhaps TRBD1 or TRBD2 (5 bases each). Germline V gene sequence: CDR1 MNHEY, CDR2 SVGAGI. V lost 10 bases to trimming and J lost 3 bases, with 25 bases between them. CDR3 length: 16 amino acids. The CDR3 bases are TGTGCCAACAGGACTTCCGCAGGCACCCACCTCTACGAGCAGTACTTC. It specifies CANRTSAGTHLYEQYF.

The chain is built from TRBV7-9 and TRBJ2-1, with 11 positions matching TRBD2. The CDR3 covers 16 residues. The ends lost 4 bases at V and 13 bases at J; junction bases unmatched: 15. The germline gives CDR1 SEHNR, CDR2 FQNEAQ (reference sequence). CDR3 sequence (DNA): TGTGCCAGCAGCTACGCGGGACTAGCGGAAGGAGGTGAACAGTTCTTC. This codes for CASSYAGLAEGGEQFF.

This clonotype was seen only a few times. Just one base apart from a much larger clone, this may be a read error. The rearrangement uses TRBV7-2 and TRBJ2-7; D gene ambiguous. V was clipped by 5 bases and J by 3 bases, with 11 bases between them. CDR1 is SGHTA and CDR2 is FQGNSA in the germline V gene. This CDR3 has 13 amino acids. The CDR3 here is CASSLAWCYEQYF. The DNA of the CDR3 is TGTGCCAGCAGCCTGGCGTGGTGCTACGAGCAGTACTTC.

This clonotype is deemed medium-sized. This chain links TRBV16 with TRBJ2-7; no clear D gene. Per germline, CDR1 KGHSY and CDR2 FQNENV. CDR3 length equals 12 residues. Trimming shortened V by 2 bases and J by 2 bases, and 4 bases separated the two germline ends. The CDR3: CASSQATYEQYF. The DNA for the CDR3 is TGTGCCAGCAGCCAAGCGACCTACGAGCAGTACTTC.

The chain carries TRBV5-1 and TRBJ2-3; no clear D gene. The J call may be mistaken, given a closer DNA end match to TRBJ1-5. The CDR3 runs 15 residues. Germline V gene lookup returns CDR1 SGHRS and CDR2 YFSETQ. The CDR3 region has the DNA TGCGCCAGCAGCTCGGGAAACCCTTACACAGATACGCAGCATTTT. Translation: CASSSGNPYTDTQHF.

This clonotype was picked up many times. V and J are TRBV6-5 and TRBJ1-6; the D gene is possibly TRBD1 (6 bases). The CDR3 has 15 residues. CDR1 and CDR2 (germline): MNHEY, SVGAGI. Trimming took off 3 bases at V and 3 bases at J, with 9 bases between the two ends. The CDR3 spells CASSYGRGYNSPLHF. The CDR3 DNA is TGTGCCAGCAGTTATGGCAGGGGCTATAATTCACCCCTCCACTTT.